This T cell receptor beta chain was identified during a study of tumor-infiltrating lymphocytes in oesophageal squamous cell carcinoma. Each CDR3 protein gets one entry after TCRdb re-called the PCR reads with MiXCR. Among roughly 9,800 distinct CDR3 sequences listed, 50% to 75% were seen once. The CDR3 has 14 residues. CDR1 and CDR2 (germline): SGHTA, FQGTGA. This clonotype came up a few times. This TCR was sampled from a female donor with esophageal squamous cell carcinoma. What was sequenced was esophageal tumor tissue. The V gene is TRBV7-3, the J gene TRBJ2-1; TRBD1 agrees at 8 bases. The end of the DNA is better explained by TRBJ2-7, so the J call may be wrong. The CDR3 here is CASSIGQGTYEQYF. CDR3 bases: TGTGCCAGCAGCATCGGACAGGGAACCTACGAGCAGTACTTC.